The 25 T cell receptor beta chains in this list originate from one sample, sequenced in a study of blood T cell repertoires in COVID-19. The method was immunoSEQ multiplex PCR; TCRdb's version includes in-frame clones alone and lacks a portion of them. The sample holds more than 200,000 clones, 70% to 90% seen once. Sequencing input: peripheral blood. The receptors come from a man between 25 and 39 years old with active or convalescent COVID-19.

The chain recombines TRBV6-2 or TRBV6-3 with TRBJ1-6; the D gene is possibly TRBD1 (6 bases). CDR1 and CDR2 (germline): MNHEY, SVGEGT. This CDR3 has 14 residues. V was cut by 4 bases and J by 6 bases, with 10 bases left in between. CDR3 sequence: CASSLQGTNSPLHF. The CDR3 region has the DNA TGTGCCAGCAGTTTGCAGGGGACTAATTCACCCCTCCACTTT.

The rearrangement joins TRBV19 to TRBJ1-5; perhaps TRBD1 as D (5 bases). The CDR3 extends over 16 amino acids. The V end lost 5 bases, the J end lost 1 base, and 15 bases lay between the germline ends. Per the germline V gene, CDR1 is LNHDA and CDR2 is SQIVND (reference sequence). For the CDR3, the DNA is TGTGCCAGTAGTCCCGGACACCTTTTGAGCAATCAGCCCCAGCATTTT. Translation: CASSPGHLLSNQPQHF.

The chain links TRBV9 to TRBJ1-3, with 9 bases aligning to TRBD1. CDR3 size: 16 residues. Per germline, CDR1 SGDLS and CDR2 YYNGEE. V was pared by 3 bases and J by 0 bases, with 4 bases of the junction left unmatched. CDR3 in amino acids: CASSEGTGFSGNTIYF. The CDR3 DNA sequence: TGTGCCAGCAGCGAGGGGACAGGGTTCTCTGGAAACACCATATATTTT.

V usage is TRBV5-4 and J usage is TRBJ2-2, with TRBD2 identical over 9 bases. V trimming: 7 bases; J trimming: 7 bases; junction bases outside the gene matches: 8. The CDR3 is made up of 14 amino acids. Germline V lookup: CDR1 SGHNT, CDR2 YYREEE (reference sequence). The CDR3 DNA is TGTGCCAGCCATATAGCGGGGGATTTCGGGGAGCTGTTTTTT. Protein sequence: CASHIAGDFGELFF.

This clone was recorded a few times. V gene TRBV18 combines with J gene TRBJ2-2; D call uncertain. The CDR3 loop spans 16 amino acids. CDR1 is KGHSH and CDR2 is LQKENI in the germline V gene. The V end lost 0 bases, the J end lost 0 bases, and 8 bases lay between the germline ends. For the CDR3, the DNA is TGTGCCAGCTCACCACCGGTCAGGCCGAACACCGGGGAGCTGTTTTTT. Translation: CASSPPVRPNTGELFF.

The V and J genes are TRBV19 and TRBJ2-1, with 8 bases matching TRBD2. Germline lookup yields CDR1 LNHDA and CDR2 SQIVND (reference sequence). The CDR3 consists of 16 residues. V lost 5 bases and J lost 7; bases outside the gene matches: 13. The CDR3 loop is CASSDNGRGASNEQFF. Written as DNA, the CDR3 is TGTGCCAGTAGTGACAATGGGCGGGGGGCCTCTAATGAGCAGTTCTTC.

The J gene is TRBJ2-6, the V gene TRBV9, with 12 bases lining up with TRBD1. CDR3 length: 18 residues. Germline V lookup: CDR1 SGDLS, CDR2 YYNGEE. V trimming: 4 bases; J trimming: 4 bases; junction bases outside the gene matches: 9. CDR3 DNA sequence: TGTGCCAGCAGCTCGGGGACAGGGGGCGCGTCAGGGGCCAACGTCCTGACTTTC. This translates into CASSSGTGGASGANVLTF.

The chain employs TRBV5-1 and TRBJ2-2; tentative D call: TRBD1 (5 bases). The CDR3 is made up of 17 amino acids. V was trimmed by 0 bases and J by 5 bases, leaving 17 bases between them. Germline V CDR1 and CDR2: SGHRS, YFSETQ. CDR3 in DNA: TGCGCCAGCAGCTTGGGTTCGACAGCCGGAAAAACCGGGGAGCTGTTTTTT. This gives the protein CASSLGSTAGKTGELFF.

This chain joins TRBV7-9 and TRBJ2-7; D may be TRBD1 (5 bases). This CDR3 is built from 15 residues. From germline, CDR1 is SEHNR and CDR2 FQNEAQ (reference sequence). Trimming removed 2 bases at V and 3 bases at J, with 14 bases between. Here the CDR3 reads CASSLSTETYYEQYF. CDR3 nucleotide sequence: TGTGCCAGCAGCTTATCGACAGAGACCTACTACGAGCAGTACTTC.

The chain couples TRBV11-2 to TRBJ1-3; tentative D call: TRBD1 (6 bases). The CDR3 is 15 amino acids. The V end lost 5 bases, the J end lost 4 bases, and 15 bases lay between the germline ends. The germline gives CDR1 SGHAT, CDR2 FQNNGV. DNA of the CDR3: TGTGCCAGCAGCGCCTCAGGGGCTGGAGGAAACACCATATATTTT. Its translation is CASSASGAGGNTIYF.

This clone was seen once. The CDR3, as DNA: TGCGCCAGCAGCTTGCGGACTAGAAGGGTGGGGGGAGAGACCCAGTACTTC. This gives the protein CASSLRTRRVGGETQYF. The V call is TRBV5-1, the J call TRBJ2-5, with 7 bases that match TRBD2. J was trimmed by 4 bases and V by 1 base; bases with no gene match: 13. This CDR3 region has 17 residues. Per the germline V gene, CDR1 is SGHRS and CDR2 is YFSETQ.

CDR3 sequence reads: CASSRTPGGQESYTF. The CDR3 region has the DNA TGCGCCAGCAGCCGTACCCCTGGGGGACAGGAATCCTACACCTTC. The chain links TRBV4-1 to TRBJ1-2; TRBD1 matches at 8 bases. The CDR3 sequence is 15 residues long. Germline CDR1 MGHRA, CDR2 YSYEKL. V shed 4 bases, J shed 10 bases, and the junction held 14 bases outside the gene matches.

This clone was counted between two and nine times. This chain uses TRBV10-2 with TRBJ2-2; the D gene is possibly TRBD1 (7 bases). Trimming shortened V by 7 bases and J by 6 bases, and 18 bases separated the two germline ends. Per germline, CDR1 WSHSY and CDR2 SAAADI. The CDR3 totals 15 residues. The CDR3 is CASKSGRTGPGELFF. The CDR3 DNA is TGCGCCAGCAAGTCGGGGAGGACAGGTCCCGGGGAGCTGTTTTTT.

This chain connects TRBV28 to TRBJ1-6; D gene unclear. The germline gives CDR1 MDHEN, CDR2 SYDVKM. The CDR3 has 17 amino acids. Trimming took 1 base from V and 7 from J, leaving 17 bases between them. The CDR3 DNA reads TGTGCCAGCAGTTTATTGCCCCTTATCCTAGCCAATTCACCCCTCCACTTT. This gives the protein CASSLLPLILANSPLHF.

The CDR3 DNA is TGTGCCATCAGTGAAAGTCAATGGACAGCTAACACTGAAGCTTTCTTT. Its protein product is CAISESQWTANTEAFF. This chain joins TRBV10-3 and TRBJ1-1; D might be TRBD1 (6 bases). V gave up 3 bases and J gave up 2 bases, with 16 bases separating them. This CDR3 region has 16 residues. In germline, CDR1 is ENHRY, CDR2 SYGVKD.

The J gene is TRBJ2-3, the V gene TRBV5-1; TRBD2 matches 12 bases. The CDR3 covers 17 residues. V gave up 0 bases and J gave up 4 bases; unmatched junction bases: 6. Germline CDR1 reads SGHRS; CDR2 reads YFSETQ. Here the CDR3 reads CASSLAPSGGAADTQYF. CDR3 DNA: TGCGCCAGCAGCTTGGCGCCTAGCGGGGGGGCCGCAGATACGCAGTATTTT.

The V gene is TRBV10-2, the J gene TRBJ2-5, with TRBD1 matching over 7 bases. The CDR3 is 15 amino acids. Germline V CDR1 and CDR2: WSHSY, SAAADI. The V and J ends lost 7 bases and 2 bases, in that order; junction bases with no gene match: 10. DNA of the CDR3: TGCGCCAGCAATGACCGGGACAGACCTCAAGAGACCCAGTACTTC. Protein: CASNDRDRPQETQYF.

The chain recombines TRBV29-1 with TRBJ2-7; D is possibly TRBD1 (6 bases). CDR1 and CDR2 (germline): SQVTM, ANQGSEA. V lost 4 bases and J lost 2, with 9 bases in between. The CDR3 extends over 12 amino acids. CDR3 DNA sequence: TGCAGCGTTGCACAGGGACCCTACGAGCAGTACTTC. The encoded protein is CSVAQGPYEQYF.

The CDR3 protein is CASRSGAGGETQYF. The CDR3 nucleotides are TGTGCCAGCCGCAGCGGGGCGGGGGGGGAGACCCAGTACTTC. The V call is TRBV3-1 (or the pseudogene TRBV3-2), the J call TRBJ2-5; 9 nucleotides match TRBD2. V gave up 8 bases and J gave up 5 bases; unmatched junction bases: 9. Germline assignment: CDR1 LGHDT and CDR2 YNNKEL (reference sequence). This CDR3 contains 14 residues.

CDR3 residues: CASSYSNNQPQHF. The CDR3 bases are TGTGCCAGCAGTTACTCCAACAATCAGCCCCAGCATTTT. The rearrangement links TRBV6-5 to TRBJ1-5; no reliable D call. This CDR3 comprises 13 residues. Trimming stripped 0 bases from V and 3 bases from J, with 3 bases between. Germline-derived CDR1 and CDR2 are MNHEY and SVGAGI.

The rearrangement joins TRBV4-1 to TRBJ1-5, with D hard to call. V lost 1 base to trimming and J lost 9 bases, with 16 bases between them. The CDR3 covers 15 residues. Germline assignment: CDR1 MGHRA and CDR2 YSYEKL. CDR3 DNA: TGCGCCAGCAGCCAAGGGGGAGGGCCCGGATGGCCCCAGCATTTT. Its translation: CASSQGGGPGWPQHF.

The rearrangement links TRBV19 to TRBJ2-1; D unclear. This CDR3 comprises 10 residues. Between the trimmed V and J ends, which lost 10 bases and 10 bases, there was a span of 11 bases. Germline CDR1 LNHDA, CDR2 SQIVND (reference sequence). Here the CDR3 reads CANTPREQFF. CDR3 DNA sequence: TGTGCCAATACTCCGAGGGAGCAGTTCTTC.

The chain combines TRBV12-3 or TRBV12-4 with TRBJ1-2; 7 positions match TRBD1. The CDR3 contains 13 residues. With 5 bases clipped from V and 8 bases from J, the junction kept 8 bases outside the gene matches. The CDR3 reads CASSLGQRGGYTF. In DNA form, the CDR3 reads TGTGCCAGCAGTCTGGGACAGCGAGGAGGCTACACCTTC.

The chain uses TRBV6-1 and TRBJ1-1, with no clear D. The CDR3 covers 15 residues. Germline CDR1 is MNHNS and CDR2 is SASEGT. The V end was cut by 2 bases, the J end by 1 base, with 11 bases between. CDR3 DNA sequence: TGTGCCAGCAGTGAATTCGGAGACTCGAACACTGAAGCTTTCTTT. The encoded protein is CASSEFGDSNTEAFF.

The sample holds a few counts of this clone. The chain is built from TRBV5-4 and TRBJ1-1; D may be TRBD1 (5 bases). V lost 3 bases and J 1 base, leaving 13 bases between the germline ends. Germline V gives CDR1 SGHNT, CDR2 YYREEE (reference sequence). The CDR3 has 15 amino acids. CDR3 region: CASSWGGTENTEAFF. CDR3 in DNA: TGTGCCAGCAGCTGGGGGGGGACCGAGAACACTGAAGCTTTCTTT.